The text below deals with one T cell receptor beta chain. Its antigen is still unknown. No qualities accompany the bases; no much larger clone lies one base away. CDR1 and CDR2 are read off the germline V gene (reference sequence) as GTSNPN and SVGIG. Trimming leaves V shorter by 1 base and J shorter by 1 base, with the junction holding 7 bases beyond the gene matches. The CDR3 goes from the cysteine to the phenylalanine over 18 residues. Only the CDR3 DNA is retained, 54 bases long and in frame from the first base. The data were obtained in a study of cytomegalovirus exposure and HLA in healthy donors (TCRdb year 2017). About the full investigation: According to an earlier analysis of several hundred of the donors, about 179 million T cells yielded roughly 110 million unique TCR beta sequences and about 280 Gb of sequence data. Roughly 300 gigabases of sequencing data and some 85 million unique TCR sequences were included in an early release covering several hundred HLA-typed donors. Among the roughly 400 genotyped donors, about 85% belonged to the genetic ancestry cluster associated with self-reported Caucasian donors. The study aimed to test whether cataloging public T cell receptors could reveal signatures of past pathogen exposure. Using immunosequencing, the study profiled T cell repertoires from roughly 650 subjects and related those repertoires to cytomegalovirus serostatus. In addition to the first cohort of 666 subjects, a separate validation cohort of under 150 different subjects was used. High-throughput TCR immunosequencing, statistical association of individual TCRs with disease status, and machine learning were combined to predict cytomegalovirus infection status. A later analysis re-analyzed previously published TCR beta repertoires from approximately 700 donors and added high-resolution HLA genotyping to study TCR occurrence patterns. Rather than drawing on any new phenotypic data, the later analysis identified candidate immune exposures from TCR beta sequences and the way those sequences occurred across donors. To decide whether each TCR beta V gene segment behaved as functional or pseudogenic, an earlier analysis of approximately 600 of the donors relied on high-throughput TCR beta sequencing. Donor age, sex, ethnicity and CMV serostatus were compiled alongside the repertoire data. A later genetic analysis used genome-wide SNP genotypes for about 65% of the 666 donors, treating that subset as a discovery cohort. Every repertoire in the discovery cohort had been generated on one and the same sequencing platform. Class I and class II HLA loci were covered by the typing at four-digit resolution. Typing coverage differed by locus: A, B, C, DRB1 and DQB1 were typed in about 629-640 donors, DQA1 in around 500, DPA1 in around 580, and DPB1 in 400 to 490. Five DR-DQ haplotypes were handled as single units for association and clustering, since linkage in the cohort was strong. Across 300 to 500 genotyped donors of the cohort, an average of roughly 250,000 unique TCR beta nucleotide sequences per donor were sequenced, and 15% to 20% of those sequences were non-productive. General findings and caveats noted by the study authors: This cohort had only TCR beta chains sequenced, and the lack of alpha or paired-chain data limited which features could be detected. It was suggested by the authors that the approach could potentially be generalized to other disease states and immunological phenotypes. Linkage disequilibrium might explain the correlated functional status among segregating V segments, but an unknown experimental factor could not be excluded. A further reported finding was that TCR beta sequences accurately predicted the HLA-A and HLA-B alleles for most subjects in the first cohort. While some public TCRs were present in many individuals, most TCR sequences turned up only very rarely across donors. Because HLA typing was unavailable for some donors at each locus, only the typed subset was used in association tests. A later analysis reported that several top co-occurrence clusters appeared linked to parvovirus B19, influenza, CMV and Epstein-Barr virus. In a later analysis, TCR association rates were found to vary across HLA loci, with the most associated TCRs seen for DRB1 alleles and the fewest for HLA-C alleles. A few of the identified cytomegalovirus-associated TCR beta chains were confirmed in vitro to be specific for cytomegalovirus antigens. In an earlier analysis of a few hundred of the donors, most TCR beta V segments were observed in productive rearrangements about 87% or about 30% of the time, broadly matching IMGT annotations. Compared with equally common non-associated chains, HLA-associated TCR beta chains in a later analysis were more clonally expanded and had lower generation probabilities. Roughly uniform sequencing depth across donors was assumed in presence/absence analyses, although this assumption may not hold. In a later genetic analysis, a missense DCLRE1C variant was associated with V-gene and J-gene trimming of TCR beta chains, and the association was replicated in an independent cohort. When HLA alleles, especially DR and DQ, strongly co-occurred, attributing TCR associations to individual alleles was difficult. Immune exposure information for the cohort was limited to CMV serostatus. At a false discovery rate of 0.05, a later analysis linked about 17,000 TCR beta sequences to specific HLA alleles. In the study, about 150 TCR beta chains were listed as associated with cytomegalovirus. Over 15 rarely observed V segments, including chromosome 9 orphons, were excluded from the earlier analysis of a few hundred of the donors because counts were too low. According to a later genetic analysis, donors in an Asian-associated ancestry cluster had fewer N-insertions in productive TCRs than the approximately 650-donor mean. A cluster of highly shared sequence variants was judged likely to represent a technical artifact of the sequencing pipeline. According to a later analysis, most CMV-associated TCR beta chains appeared to be HLA-restricted, and the HLA associations seemed to be driven largely by CMV exposure. Because the 87-base-pair reads could not distinguish some IMGT-functional V segments, including TRBV6-2 and TRBV6-3, those segments were excluded. The classifier was reported to diagnose cytomegalovirus status with high specificity and sensitivity in both the original and validation cohorts.

Library construction relied on the immunoSEQ multiplex PCR assay. A mixture of 60 forward primers for TCR Vbeta segments and 13 reverse primers for TCR Jbeta segments was used in the multiplex PCR. A multiplex PCR assay on genomic DNA amplified the CDR3 region of rearranged TCR beta genes. Amplified TCR beta libraries were sequenced as 87-base-pair reads on the Illumina HiSeq System. For the original study's pipeline: A later analysis tallied roughly 80 million unique TCR beta chains across the 666 repertoires, and around 9.9 million of those chains were shared by two or more donors. Raw reads were error-corrected and collapsed into unique sequences with a nearest-neighbor algorithm that merged closely related sequences to remove PCR and sequencing errors. V, D and J gene segments were assigned by aligning CDR3 sequences to IMGT reference sequences. For a sequence to be retained, at least a six-nucleotide match to both a V gene segment and a J gene segment was required. A rearrangement was called productive if the CDR3 had no stop codons and remained in frame with V and J, and every other rearrangement was called non-productive. CDR3 was defined by IMGT convention, running from the second conserved V-encoded cysteine to the conserved J-encoded phenylalanine. The earlier analysis of about 570 of the donors excluded any sequence lacking an unambiguous match to a single V gene segment. An earlier analysis of about 590 of the donors classified V segments as functional when productive rearrangements were above 56.7% and as segregating when the standard deviation between donors was above 5%. A statistical classification framework was built to diagnose cytomegalovirus status from the catalog of TCR beta chain sequences. In a later analysis, V and J genes were assigned by comparing TCR nucleotide sequences against IMGT/GENE-DB human TR gene sequences. In a later analysis, CDR3 sequences and most-parsimonious VDJ recombination scenarios were assigned using the TCRdist pipeline. In a later analysis, every TCR beta chain was defined by the combination of its CDR3 amino acid sequence and its V-gene family, and reads without a unique V-gene family were dropped. As a way to deal with suspected cross-contamination and a sequencing artifact, a later analysis dropped more than 500 nucleotide sequences that were highly shared and had low generation probability. In a later analysis, a clonal expansion index was calculated for each public chain from normalized within-repertoire ranks of inferred template counts. A later analysis computed generation probabilities with a VDJ recombination model fitted to out-of-frame rearrangements, and checked the results against IGoR. In a later analysis, hypergeometric tests were used to score TCR-TCR, TCR-HLA and TCR-CMV co-occurrence, with a repertoire-size bias correction applied to TCR pairs. In a later analysis, false discovery rates were estimated by permuting HLA or CMV assignments 20 times. In a later analysis, co-occurring TCRs were grouped with DBSCAN, and TCRdist sequence similarity was added when clustering was performed within HLA-allele-positive subsets. Repertoires with fewer than 30,000 or more than 120,000 public chains, plus five repertoires with anomalous nucleotide sharing, were excluded from co-occurrence clustering. The table comes from immuneACCESS by way of TCRdb, which keeps in-frame sequences with V and J called. Part of the clones is missing from these tables; in studies checked, under half for an unresolved V gene and the rest for unknown reasons. The DNA gave D and trimming, while V, J and clone size come from that table. Across this sample there are 150,000 to 200,000 clones, with roughly four fifths seen only once. Jointly, the top ten make up less than 2% of the sample.

The cohort consisted of 600 to 700 healthy bone marrow donors. At the time of sampling, all cohort members were nominally healthy, though unrecorded immune exposures were likely present. The donor tested CMV seronegative, placing the donor among the approximately 400 seronegative members of the cohort. A peripheral blood sample was collected from each donor, and TCR beta sequencing was performed on peripheral blood mononuclear cells. Genomic DNA was extracted from the blood cell samples with the Qiagen DNeasy Blood Extraction Kit. Specimen: PBMCs. The receptor chain draws on TRBV30 and TRBJ2-2; 12 bases in the junction line up with TRBD2. This clonotype was sampled from a woman younger than 35 in good health and CMV-seronegative. CDR3 loop: CAWSGWTSGAQNTGELFF. The sequenced DNA: TGTGCCTGGAGTGGGTGGACTAGCGGGGCTCAGAACACCGGGGAGCTGTTTTTT.